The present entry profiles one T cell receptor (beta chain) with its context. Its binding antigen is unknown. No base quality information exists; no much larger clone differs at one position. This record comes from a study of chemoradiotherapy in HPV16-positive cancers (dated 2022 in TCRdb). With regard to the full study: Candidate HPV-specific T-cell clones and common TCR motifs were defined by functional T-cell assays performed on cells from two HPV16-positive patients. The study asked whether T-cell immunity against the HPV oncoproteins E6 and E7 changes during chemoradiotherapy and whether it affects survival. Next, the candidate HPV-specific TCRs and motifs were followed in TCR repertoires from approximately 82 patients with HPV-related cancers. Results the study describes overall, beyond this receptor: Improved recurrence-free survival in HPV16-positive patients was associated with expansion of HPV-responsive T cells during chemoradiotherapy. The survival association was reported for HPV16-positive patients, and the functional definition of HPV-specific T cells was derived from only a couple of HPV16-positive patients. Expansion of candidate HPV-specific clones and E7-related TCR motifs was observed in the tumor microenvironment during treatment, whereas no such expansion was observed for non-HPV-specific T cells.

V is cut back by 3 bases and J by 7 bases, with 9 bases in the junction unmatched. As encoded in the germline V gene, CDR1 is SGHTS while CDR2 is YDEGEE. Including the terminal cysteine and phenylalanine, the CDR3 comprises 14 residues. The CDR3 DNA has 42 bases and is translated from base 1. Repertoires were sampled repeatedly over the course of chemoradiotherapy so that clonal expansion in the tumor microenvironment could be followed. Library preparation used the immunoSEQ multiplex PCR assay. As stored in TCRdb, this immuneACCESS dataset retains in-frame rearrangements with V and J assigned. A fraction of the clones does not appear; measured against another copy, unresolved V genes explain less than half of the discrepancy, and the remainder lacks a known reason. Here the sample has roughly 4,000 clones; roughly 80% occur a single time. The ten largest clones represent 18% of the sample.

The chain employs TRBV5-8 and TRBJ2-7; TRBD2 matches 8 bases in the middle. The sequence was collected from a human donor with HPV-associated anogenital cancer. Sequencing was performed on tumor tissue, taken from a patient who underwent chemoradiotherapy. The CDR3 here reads CASSSSGRPLEQYF. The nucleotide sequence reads TGTGCCAGCAGCTCTAGCGGGCGACCTTTGGAGCAGTACTTC.